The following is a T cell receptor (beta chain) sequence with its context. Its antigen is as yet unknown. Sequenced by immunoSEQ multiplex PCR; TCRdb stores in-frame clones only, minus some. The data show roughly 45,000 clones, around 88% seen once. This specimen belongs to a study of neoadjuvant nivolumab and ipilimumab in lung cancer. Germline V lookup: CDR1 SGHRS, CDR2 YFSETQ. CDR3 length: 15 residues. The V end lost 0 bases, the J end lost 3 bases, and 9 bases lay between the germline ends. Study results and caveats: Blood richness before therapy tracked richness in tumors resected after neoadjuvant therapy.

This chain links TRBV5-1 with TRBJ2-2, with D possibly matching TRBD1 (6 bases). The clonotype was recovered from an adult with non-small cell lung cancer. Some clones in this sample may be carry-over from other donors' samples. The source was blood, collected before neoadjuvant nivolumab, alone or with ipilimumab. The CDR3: CASSLEGQHTGELFF. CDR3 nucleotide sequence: TGCGCCAGCAGCTTGGAGGGACAACACACCGGGGAGCTGTTTTTT.